This T cell receptor (beta chain) emerged from a study of cytomegalovirus exposure and HLA in healthy donors. Study background: T cells numbering about 200 million yielded around 120 million unique TCR beta sequences in an earlier analysis.

Study-level points and caveats: Rare TCR sequences predominated, though certain public TCRs were found in many donors. A missense DCLRE1C variant was associated with V- and J-gene trimming of TCR beta chains in a later analysis, and an independent cohort replicated the association. Sequence variants that were highly shared formed a cluster that was likely a sequencing artifact.

This clone was recorded once. Its antigen is still unknown. V lost 3 bases and J 5 bases, leaving 8 bases between the germline ends. This CDR3 has 13 residues. In germline, CDR1 is ENHRY, CDR2 SYGVKD. Primers: 60 Vbeta forward and 13 Jbeta reverse. The table came from immunoSEQ multiplex PCR; TCRdb's copy has only in-frame clones and leaves some out. The data hold roughly 190,000 clones, with around 75% observed a single time. The sequence was collected from a woman aged 30 to 39 in good health and CMV-seropositive. Sequenced input: PBMCs. The gene calls are TRBV10-3 and TRBJ2-1; D may be TRBD2 (6 bases). CDR3 amino acids: CAISEWTNNEQFF. The CDR3 nucleotides read TGTGCCATCAGTGAATGGACTAACAATGAGCAGTTCTTC.